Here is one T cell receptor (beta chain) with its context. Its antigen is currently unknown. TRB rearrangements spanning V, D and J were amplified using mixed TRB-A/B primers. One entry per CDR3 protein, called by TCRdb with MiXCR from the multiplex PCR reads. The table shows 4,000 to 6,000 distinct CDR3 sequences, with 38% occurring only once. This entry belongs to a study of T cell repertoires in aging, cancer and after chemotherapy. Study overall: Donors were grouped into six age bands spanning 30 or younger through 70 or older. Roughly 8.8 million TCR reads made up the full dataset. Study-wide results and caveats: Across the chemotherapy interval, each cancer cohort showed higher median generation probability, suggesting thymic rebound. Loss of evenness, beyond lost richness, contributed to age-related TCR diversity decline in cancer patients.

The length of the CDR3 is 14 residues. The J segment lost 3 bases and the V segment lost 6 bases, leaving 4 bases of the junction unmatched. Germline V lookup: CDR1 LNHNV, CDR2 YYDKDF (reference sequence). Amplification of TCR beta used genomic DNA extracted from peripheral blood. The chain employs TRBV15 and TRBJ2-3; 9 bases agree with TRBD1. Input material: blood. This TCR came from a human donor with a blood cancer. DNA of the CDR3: TGTGCCACCAGACAGGGGGCTTGGACAGATACGCAGTATTTT. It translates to CATRQGAWTDTQYF.